This T cell receptor (beta chain) appears in the sequencing data of a study of beta chain features in type 1 diabetes (dated by TCRdb to the late 2010s). Regarding the study in general: Mean age, gender distribution, total cell number and subset yield did not differ between patients and healthy donors. Across all samples, fewer than 130 million sorted cells were examined, and cell number per subset correlated strongly with RNA yield. In the study, TCRB repertoires of sorted circulating CD4+ T cell subsets from recently diagnosed type 1 diabetes patients were compared with those of matched healthy donors. Whereas all 30 or so donors provided naive and central memory subsets, regulatory and stem cell-like memory subsets were isolated from just 8 patients and roughly 8 healthy donors.

The paper as a whole reports these results and caveats: The naive, central memory and regulatory TCRB repertoires appeared to resemble one another more closely among patients than among healthy donors. At VDJ recombination sites, type 1 diabetes patients had fewer insertions and more deleted nucleotides, which implies abnormalities in thymic rearrangement. Type 1 diabetes patients showed a moderate but significant shortening of TCRB CDR3 length in all four CD4+ subsets. Because small numbers of individuals were included in the HLA sub-analyses, any influence of HLA type on TCRB rearrangement was left unresolved. Because cDNA was sequenced instead of genomic DNA, highly expressing activated cells could be over-represented, though the groups showed no difference in activation or CD3 levels. PCR might favor shorter templates, but patient and control samples were amplified and corrected together, so any skew would affect both groups equally.

Of note for this clone: Its specific antigen is unknown. No clone much larger than this one lies a single base away; base qualities are absent.

From each donor, a single peripheral blood sample of about 100 mL on average was drawn into heparinised tubes. A BD FACSAria II was used to sort naive, central memory, regulatory and stem cell-like memory CD4+ T cells with a panel that included CD45RO, CCR7, CD25, CD127, CD95 and CD27. A purity above 98% was achieved for all sorted populations. PBMCs were separated immediately by Lymphoprep density gradient centrifugation and were stained directly, without being cultured. Samples were stained and sorted in pairs, with one healthy donor and one patient per experiment, so that batch effects were minimized. All of the isolated RNA was reverse transcribed with the High Capacity cDNA Reverse Transcription Kit, so expressed TCRB transcripts were sequenced. Deep immunoSEQ sequencing was performed on naive, central memory and regulatory T cell samples, with an average of around 3.5 million total reads per sample. Sorted cells were lysed in RLT buffer and RNA was extracted with DNase-treated RNeasy Micro or Mini kits, depending on cell number. To prevent cross-contamination, every cell subset was processed on its own, while patient and healthy donor samples were processed together. The immunoSEQ multiplex PCR was used to amplify TCRB sequences from cDNA, generating 87-bp fragments that spanned the CDR3 region. The amplicons were sequenced using the Illumina HiSeq platform. The original pipeline was this. Synthetic template baselines were used to correct PCR bias computationally, reads within Hamming distance 2 were collapsed together, and singletons that could not be merged were discarded. Reads were aligned against IMGT so that V, D and J genes, CDR3 length and insertions or deletions at six rearrangement sites could be assigned. Within each subset, clonotype counts were normalized to sorted cell number, after which true diversity and Gini coefficients were computed with the tcR R package. The overlap coefficient, calculated on TCRB nucleotide sequences, was used to measure repertoire sharing. Out-of-frame TCRB sequences from naive cells were analyzed to stand in for the pre-selection repertoire. TCRdb's version of the immuneACCESS table is confined to in-frame rearrangements and falls short of the full clone set. An unresolved V gene accounts for under half of the shortfall where checked; the remainder is of unknown origin. For V, J and clone size, that table is used; D and trimming come from the DNA. The sample yields around 600,000 clones; roughly 12% were counted once. Of the sample, 0.095% to 0.15% is held by the ten largest clones.

V is cut by 0 bases and J by 4 bases, and the space between the germline ends is 12 bases. Counted from cysteine to phenylalanine, this CDR3 has 15 amino acids. The read is trimmed to its CDR3 DNA, 45 bases read in frame from base 1. Sequences KGHSH (CDR1) and LQKENI (CDR2) are obtained from the germline V gene. Sample: naive CD4+ T cells from blood. This sample's cell subset or site label indicates: true naive CD4+ T cells. The rearrangement combines TRBV18 with TRBJ1-2; the D gene cannot be resolved reliably. The clonotype comes from a man aged 25 to 45 with type 1 diabetes. The DNA sequence is TGTGCCAGCTCACCACCTCCAGGATCCGGCTATGGCTACACCTTC. Its protein is CASSPPPGSGYGYTF.